The TCR beta chain described here comes from a study of response to subunit inactivated influenza vaccine. Of note for this clonotype: The antigen remains undetermined.

The V segment lost 1 base and the J segment 5 bases; nucleotides outside the gene matches: 5. Germline CDR1 reads DFQATT; CDR2 reads SNEGSKA (reference sequence). CDR3 length: 14 residues. Study-level results: With each seasonal influenza vaccination, the authors suggested, few new T cells are recruited.

TCRdb re-called the RT-PCR reads with MiXCR, one entry per CDR3 protein. Among just under 550,000 distinct CDR3 sequences, 20% to 25% were seen once, and the ten largest hold around 2.8%. These same data were also listed under a study on T cells expressing NK-cell markers. As reported in that work: Libraries used 5'RACE template switching adding universal primer site and UMIs.

The clonotype was recovered from a man in his fifties or sixties who received an inactivated influenza vaccine. The chain joins TRBV20-1 to TRBJ2-7; TRBD2 matches 10 bases. Here the sequenced sample was CD4+ T cells sorted from PBMCs, taken less than 13 days after vaccination. CDR3 sequence: CSARAAGGPHEQYF. DNA of the CDR3: TGCAGTGCTAGAGCAGCGGGAGGGCCCCACGAGCAGTACTTC.